The 10 T cell receptor beta chains below were found in one sample sequenced in a study of blood T cell repertoires in COVID-19. Only in-frame clones appear in the TCRdb table, and some are missing; sequencing was by immunoSEQ multiplex PCR. In the table there are about 400,000 clones, roughly 88% of which are singletons. The sequenced sample consisted of PBMCs or T cells enriched from blood (not recorded which). The receptors derive from a woman aged 35 to 49 with acute COVID-19.

This rearrangement joins TRBV6-5 to TRBJ2-3, with 9 positions matching TRBD2. Losses at the gene ends were 6 bases for V and 0 bases for J; bases not matched to a gene: 4. There are 15 residues in the CDR3. In germline, CDR1 is MNHEY, CDR2 SVGAGI. The CDR3 DNA reads as TGTGCCAGCAGAAACCTAGCGGGGAGCACAGATACGCAGTATTTT. Its protein is CASRNLAGSTDTQYF.

V gene TRBV27 combines with J gene TRBJ1-4, with unresolved D. V was pared by 2 bases and J by 2 bases, with 6 bases between. The CDR3 spans 14 residues. Per germline, CDR1 MNHEY and CDR2 SMNVEV (reference sequence). The chain's CDR3 is CASSLRSTNEKLFF. The CDR3 bases are TGTGCCAGCAGTTTACGTTCGACTAATGAAAAACTGTTTTTT.

The gene calls are TRBV6-5 and TRBJ1-2; 9 positions agree with TRBD1. The CDR3 runs 16 residues. The ends lost 1 base at V and 3 bases at J; junction bases unmatched: 6. The V gene's germline CDR1 is MNHEY and CDR2 SVGAGI. In DNA, the CDR3 is TGTGCCAGCAGTTACTACCGGGACAGGGAACACTATGGCTACACCTTC. Its translation is CASSYYRDREHYGYTF.

The chain employs TRBV2 and TRBJ2-5; D is perhaps TRBD2 (6 bases). In germline, CDR1 is SNHLY, CDR2 FYNNEI. The length of the CDR3 is 15 residues. The germline V and J ends were trimmed by 6 bases and 7 bases, with 21 bases remaining between them. The CDR3 loop reads CASSKGLQLDATQYF. The CDR3 region has the DNA TGTGCCAGCAGCAAGGGACTTCAATTGGACGCGACCCAGTACTTC.

The chain is built from TRBV2 and TRBJ2-2, with 7 bases identical to TRBD2. The CDR3 runs to 12 residues. The germline V gene has CDR1 SNHLY and CDR2 FYNNEI. V gave up 6 bases and J gave up 6 bases; unmatched junction bases: 1. CDR3 bases: TGTGCCAGCAGCCGGGGGGCCGGGGAGCTGTTTTTT. It yields the protein CASSRGAGELFF. The full variable domain, its missing parts supplied by reference TRBV2 and TRBJ2-2, is EPEVTQTPSHQVTQMGQEVILRCVPISNHLYFYWYRQILGQKVEFLVSFYNNEISEKSEIFDDQFSVERPDGSNFTLKIRSTKLEDSAMYFCASSRGAGELFFGEGSRLTVL.

The V and J genes are TRBV21-1 and TRBJ1-6. TRBV21-1 has pseudogene status. The CDR3 has 14 amino acids. As DNA, the CDR3 is TGTGCCAGCAGCAAAGGTGCGCCTTATTCACCCCTCCACTTT. Amino acid sequence: CASSKGAPYSPLHF.

The rearrangement uses TRBV7-9 and TRBJ2-3, with 8 bases fitting TRBD2. V trimming: 0 bases; J trimming: 4 bases; junction bases outside the gene matches: 6. Germline CDR1 reads SEHNR; CDR2 reads FQNEAQ (reference sequence). CDR3 length: 16 amino acids. DNA for the CDR3: TGTGCCAGCAGCTTAGCGTTCCCGGGGGGGTCAGATACGCAGTATTTT. It translates to CASSLAFPGGSDTQYF.

The V gene is TRBV19, the J gene TRBJ1-2, with 7 bases aligning to TRBD1. The J segment lost 5 bases and the V segment lost 7 bases, leaving 7 bases of the junction unmatched. Per the germline V gene, CDR1 is LNHDA and CDR2 is SQIVND (reference sequence). CDR3 size: 13 residues. This CDR3 is CASTETGRYGYTF. The CDR3 nucleotides read TGTGCCAGTACAGAGACAGGGAGGTATGGCTACACCTTC.

The gene calls are TRBV25-1 and TRBJ1-5; no definite D call. V was cut by 1 base and J by 7 bases, with 14 bases left in between. The CDR3 has 15 amino acids. The germline V gene encodes CDR1 MGHDK and CDR2 SYGVNS. CDR3 residues: CASSEWSGSEQPQHF. The CDR3 coding sequence is TGTGCCAGCAGTGAATGGTCGGGATCGGAGCAGCCCCAGCATTTT. Complete variable domain (other parts from reference TRBV25-1 and TRBJ1-5): EADIYQTPRYLVIGTGKKITLECSQTMGHDKMYWYQQDPGMELHLIHYSYGVNSTEKGDLSSESTVSRIRTEHFPLTLESARPSHTSQYLCASSEWSGSEQPQHFGDGTRLSIL.

On this clone itself: This same CDR3 is encoded by further DNA sequences in the sample. This rearrangement joins TRBV5-5 to TRBJ2-7; 11 bases map to TRBD1. V dropped 2 bases and J dropped 4; count of bases not matched to a gene: 2. The CDR3 totals 14 residues. CDR1 and CDR2 from the germline V gene are SGHKS and YYEKEE (reference sequence). In nucleotides, the CDR3 is TGTGCCAGCAGCTTTGGGACAGGGGGTTACGAGCAGTACTTC. This codes for CASSFGTGGYEQYF. The full variable domain, rest sourced from reference TRBV5-5 and TRBJ2-7, is DAGVTQSPTHLIKTRGQQVTLRCSPISGHKSVSWYQQVLGQGPQFIFQYYEKEERGRGNFPDRFSARQFPNYSSELNVNALLLGDSALYLCASSFGTGGYEQYFGPGTRLTVT.